Given below is one TCR beta chain in context. Antigen specificity is unknown. This sample stems from a study of T cell repertoires in cytomegalovirus infection. Study in general: HLA-B-restricted CMV epitopes that are well studied, plus recently identified HLA-C-restricted ones, were used by the study. Public TCR beta signatures indicated both CMV infection and matching HLA type.

Germline values: CDR1 LGHNA, CDR2 YNFKEQ. Trimming left V 0 bases short and J 5 bases short, with 13 bases between. This CDR3 comprises 15 residues. MiXCR, applied by TCRdb to the reads, yields one record per CDR3 protein. The sample has 450,000 to 650,000 distinct CDR3 sequences, approximately 40% seen once; the top ten hold 48%. V gene TRBV4-2 combines with J gene TRBJ1-2; D is perhaps TRBD1 (5 bases). The TCR originated in a human donor in good health (CMV status not recorded). Some clones in this sample may be carry-over from other donors' samples. Sequencing used cultured PBMCs, obtained from culture after CMV antigen stimulation. The CDR3 DNA is TGTGCCAGCAGCCAAGATGCCCAGGGCCGATATGGCTACACCTTC. Its translation: CASSQDAQGRYGYTF.